Reported below is one TCR beta chain. This specimen belongs to a study of shared T cell receptors in the human thymus. The assay was immunoSEQ multiplex PCR, and TCRdb's table has in-frame clones only and misses some. The profile covers approximately 760,000 clones, with roughly 85% appearing a single time and approximately 0.01% taken by the ten largest. V was trimmed by 5 bases and J by 9 bases, leaving 14 bases between them. Per germline, CDR1 SQVTM and CDR2 ANQGSEA. The length of the CDR3 is 11 residues. The same data also contributed to another study, on human thymus T cells. From that report: Resections from corrective heart surgery provided thymus tissue.

Sequencing was performed on thymocytes. This chain links TRBV29-1 with TRBJ2-7, with D possibly being TRBD2 (5 bases). The TCR comes from a girl less than two years old with a congenital heart defect. The CDR3 bases are TGCAGCGTTCTTTCGGGATTAGGGCAGTACTTC. Residues: CSVLSGLGQYF.